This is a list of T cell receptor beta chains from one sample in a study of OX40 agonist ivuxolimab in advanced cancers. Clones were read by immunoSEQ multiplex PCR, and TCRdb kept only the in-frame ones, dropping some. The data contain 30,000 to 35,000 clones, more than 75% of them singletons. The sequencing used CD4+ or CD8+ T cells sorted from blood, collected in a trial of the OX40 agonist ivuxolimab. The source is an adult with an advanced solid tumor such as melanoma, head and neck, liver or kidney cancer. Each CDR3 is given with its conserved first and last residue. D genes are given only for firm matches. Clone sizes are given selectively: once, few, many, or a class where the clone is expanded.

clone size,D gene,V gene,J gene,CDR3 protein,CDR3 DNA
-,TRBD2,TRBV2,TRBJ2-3,CASSELSSGADTQYF,TGTGCCAGCAGTGAACTTTCTAGCGGGGCGGATACGCAGTATTTT
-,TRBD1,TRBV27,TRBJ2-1,CASSLFSGTGVYNEQFF,TGTGCCAGCAGTTTATTTTCGGGGACAGGGGTATACAATGAGCAGTTCTTC
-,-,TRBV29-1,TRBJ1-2,CSVRDMNYGYTF,TGCAGCGTCAGGGATATGAACTATGGCTACACCTTC
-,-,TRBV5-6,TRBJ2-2,CASSRSYVTGELFF,TGTGCCAGCAGCCGATCGTACGTAACCGGGGAGCTGTTTTTT
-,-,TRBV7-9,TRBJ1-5,CASSLTVTQPQHF,TGTGCCAGCAGCTTAACCGTCACTCAGCCCCAGCATTTT
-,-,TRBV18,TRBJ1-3,CASSPPSERWNTIYF,TGTGCCAGCTCACCACCATCAGAGAGGTGGAACACCATATATTTT
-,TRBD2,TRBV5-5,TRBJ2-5,CASSVAGEETQYF,TGTGCCAGCAGCGTAGCGGGAGAGGAGACCCAGTACTTC
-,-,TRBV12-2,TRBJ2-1,CASRLAPTGLAGGPGSNEQFF,TGTGCAAGTCGCTTAGCGCCAACTGGACTAGCGGGAGGGCCTGGATCCAATGAGCAGTTCTTC
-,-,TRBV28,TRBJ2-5,CASSPARAGGETQYF,TGTGCCAGCAGCCCGGCTAGGGCCGGCGGGGAGACCCAGTACTTC
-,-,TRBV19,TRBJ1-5,CASSISARGGGQPQHF,TGTGCCAGTAGTATAAGTGCGCGTGGGGGGGGTCAGCCCCAGCATTTT
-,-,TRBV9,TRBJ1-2,CASSVDPPGPATWYGYTF,TGTGCCAGCAGCGTAGACCCTCCTGGACCTGCGACTTGGTATGGCTACACCTTC
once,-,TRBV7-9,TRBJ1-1,CASTGTTNTEAFF,TGTGCCAGCACGGGGACAACGAACACTGAAGCTTTCTTT
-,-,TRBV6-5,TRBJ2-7,CASSYLDRAYEQYF,TGTGCCAGCAGTTACCTGGACAGAGCCTACGAGCAGTACTTC
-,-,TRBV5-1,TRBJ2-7,CASSRGGTAIYEQYF,TGCGCCAGCAGCAGAGGGGGGACAGCGATCTACGAGCAGTACTTC
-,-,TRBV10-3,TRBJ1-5,CAISAGGGRGNQPQHF,TGTGCCATCAGTGCAGGCGGGGGCAGGGGCAATCAGCCCCAGCATTTT
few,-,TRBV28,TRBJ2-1,CASSLWEVPEQFF,TGTGCCAGCAGTTTATGGGAGGTACCTGAGCAGTTCTTC
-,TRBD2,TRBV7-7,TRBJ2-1,CASSSEPSGRAGEQFF,TGTGCTAGCAGCTCTGAACCTAGCGGGAGGGCGGGGGAGCAGTTCTTC
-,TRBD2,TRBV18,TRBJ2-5,CASSPPGGPLTQYF,TGTGCCAGCTCACCACCGGGAGGGCCTCTGACCCAGTACTTC
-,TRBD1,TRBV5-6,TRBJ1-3,CASSTIQGRSVGNTIYF,TGTGCCAGCAGCACCATACAGGGGCGCTCGGTTGGAAACACCATATATTTT
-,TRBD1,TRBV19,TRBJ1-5,CASSRQGGPQHF,TGTGCCAGTAGTAGACAGGGTGGGCCACAGCATTTT
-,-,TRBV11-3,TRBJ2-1,CASSLELDGYNEQFF,TGTGCCAGCAGCTTAGAACTAGACGGGTACAATGAGCAGTTCTTC
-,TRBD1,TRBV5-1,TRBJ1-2,CASKETGGAYNYGYTF,TGCGCCAGCAAAGAAACAGGGGGCGCATATAACTATGGCTACACCTTC
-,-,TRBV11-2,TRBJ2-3,CASSFLRTTTDTQYF,TGTGCCAGCAGCTTCTTAAGGACAACCACAGATACGCAGTATTTT
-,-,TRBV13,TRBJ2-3,CASSSWTSTTDTQYF,TGTGCCAGCAGCTCATGGACCAGCACCACAGATACGCAGTATTTT
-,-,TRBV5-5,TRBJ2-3,CASSRWATGLADTQYF,TGTGCCAGCAGCCGGTGGGCCACAGGGCTGGCAGATACGCAGTATTTT
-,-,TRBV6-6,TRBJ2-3,CASSYPGRGNTDTQYF,TGTGCCAGCAGTTACCCCGGGAGAGGGAACACAGATACGCAGTATTTT
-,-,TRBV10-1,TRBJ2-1,CASFLLAPYNEQFF,TGCGCCAGCTTCTTACTAGCCCCCTACAATGAGCAGTTCTTC
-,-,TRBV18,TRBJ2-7,CASSPAAGSSYEQYF,TGTGCCAGCTCACCAGCAGCGGGTAGCTCCTACGAGCAGTACTTC
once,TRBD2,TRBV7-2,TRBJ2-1,CASSFAGGPYNEQFF,TGTGCCAGCAGCTTTGCGGGAGGACCCTACAATGAGCAGTTCTTC
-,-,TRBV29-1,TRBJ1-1,CSVVPIGEMNTEAFF,TGCAGCGTTGTACCAATAGGGGAGATGAACACTGAAGCTTTCTTT
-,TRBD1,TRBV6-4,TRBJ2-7,CASSAQPGQGVEQYF,TGTGCCAGCAGTGCCCAACCGGGACAGGGGGTCGAGCAGTACTTC
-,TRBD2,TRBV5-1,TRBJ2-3,CASSLWTSGRGGTDTQYF,TGCGCCAGCAGCTTGTGGACTAGCGGGAGAGGGGGCACAGATACGCAGTATTTT
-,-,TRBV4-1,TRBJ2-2,CASSLFGQNTGELFF,TGCGCCAGCAGCCTTTTCGGACAGAACACCGGGGAGCTGTTTTTT
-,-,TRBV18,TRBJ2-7,CASSPTTRSSSYEQYF,TGTGCCAGCTCACCTACAACTAGATCCAGCTCCTACGAGCAGTACTTC
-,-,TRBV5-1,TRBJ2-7,CASSLGPGAYEQYF,TGCGCCAGCAGCTTGGGTCCGGGAGCCTACGAGCAGTACTTC
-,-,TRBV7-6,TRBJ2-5,CASSLAPWRGFKTQYF,TGTGCCAGCAGCCTAGCCCCATGGCGTGGGTTTAAGACCCAGTACTTC
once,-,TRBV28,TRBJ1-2,CASSSSPLNYGYTF,TGTGCCAGCTCATCCAGCCCCCTTAACTATGGCTACACCTTC
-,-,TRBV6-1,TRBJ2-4,CASIRVLAKNIQYF,TGTGCCAGCATTAGGGTCCTAGCCAAAAACATTCAGTACTTC
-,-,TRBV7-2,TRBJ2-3,CASNDPGGTDTQYF,TGTGCCAGCAATGACCCCGGAGGCACAGATACGCAGTATTTT
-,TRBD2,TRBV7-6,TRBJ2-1,CASSLGLADNEQFF,TGTGCCAGCAGCTTGGGACTAGCGGACAATGAGCAGTTCTTC
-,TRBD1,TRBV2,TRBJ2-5,CASKRDRGLETQYF,TGTGCCAGCAAGAGGGACAGGGGGCTGGAGACCCAGTACTTC
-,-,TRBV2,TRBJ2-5,CASKVEESWYQETQYF,TGTGCCAGCAAGGTGGAAGAGTCTTGGTACCAAGAGACCCAGTACTTC
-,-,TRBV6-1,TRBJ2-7,CASGGLIYEQYF,TGTGCCAGCGGGGGACTGATCTACGAGCAGTACTTC